These 5 T cell receptor beta chains came from one sample sequenced in a study of OX40 agonist ivuxolimab in advanced cancers. Measured with immunoSEQ multiplex PCR; TCRdb has only the in-frame clones, and not every one. This table holds approximately 70,000 clones, 75% to 90% found once. The sequences come from CD4+ or CD8+ T cells sorted from blood, collected in a trial of the OX40 agonist ivuxolimab. The origin of the receptors is an adult with an advanced solid tumor such as melanoma, head and neck, liver or kidney cancer.

The rearrangement uses TRBV5-4 and TRBJ1-1, with 7 bases lining up with TRBD1. This CDR3 region has 15 residues. The germline V gene encodes CDR1 SGHNT and CDR2 YYREEE (reference sequence). V lost 4 bases and J lost 8; bases outside the gene matches: 14. The CDR3 region is CASSPPTGSKVEAFF. The CDR3 DNA sequence: TGTGCCAGCAGCCCTCCGACAGGGTCCAAGGTGGAAGCTTTCTTT.

The rearrangement uses TRBV5-1 and TRBJ2-7; 12 bases are a match to TRBD2. This CDR3 has 14 amino acids. Trimming cost V 7 bases and J 7 bases; bases outside gene matches: 9. Germline CDR1 reads SGHRS; CDR2 reads YFSETQ. In nucleotides, the CDR3 is TGCGCCAGCCGTAGACTAGCGGGAGCTGGGGAGCAGTACTTC. Its translation is CASRRLAGAGEQYF. The full variable domain, with the rest looked up from reference TRBV5-1 and TRBJ2-7, is KAGVTQTPRYLIKTRGQQVTLSCSPISGHRSVSWYQQTPGQGLQFLFEYFSETQRNKGNFPGRFSGRQFSNSRSEMNVSTLELGDSALYLCASRRLAGAGEQYFGPGTRLTVT.

The chain couples TRBV27 to TRBJ2-5; TRBD2 matches 7 bases. Germline lookup yields CDR1 MNHEY and CDR2 SMNVEV (reference sequence). Losses at the gene ends were 8 bases for V and 3 bases for J; bases not matched to a gene: 9. This CDR3 comprises 14 residues. The CDR3 protein is CASRSGASKETQYF. The CDR3 DNA reads as TGTGCCAGCCGAAGCGGGGCTTCCAAAGAGACCCAGTACTTC.

The chain joins TRBV5-8 to TRBJ2-2; D not resolved. Trimming pared 5 bases from V and 7 bases from J, leaving 12 bases between. The CDR3 length is 13 residues. Looked up from germline, CDR1 is SGHTS and CDR2 is YDEGEE. The CDR3 nucleotides read TGTGCCAGCAGTCCCCAAAGCGTCGGGGAGCTGTTTTTT. It specifies CASSPQSVGELFF.

This chain connects TRBV11-2 to TRBJ2-5; TRBD2 agrees at 7 bases. This CDR3 has 15 residues. Per germline, CDR1 SGHAT and CDR2 FQNNGV. The ends lost 3 bases at V and 2 bases at J; junction bases unmatched: 6. The chain's CDR3 is CASSLVGGWQETQYF. The DNA of the CDR3 is TGTGCCAGCAGCTTGGTCGGGGGGTGGCAAGAGACCCAGTACTTC.